These 25 T cell receptor beta chains were sequenced from one sample in a study of blood T cell repertoires in COVID-19. Some clones are missing from TCRdb's copy, which holds only in-frame ones; the method was immunoSEQ multiplex PCR. Of more than 85,000 clones in the sample, 75% to 90% are singletons; the top ten hold over 15%. Sequenced material: peripheral blood. The receptors were sampled from a woman aged 60-75 years with acute or convalescent COVID-19.

This sequence joins TRBV18 and TRBJ2-1, with 7 bases fitting TRBD1. This CDR3 spans 16 amino acids. CDR1 is KGHSH and CDR2 is LQKENI in the germline V gene. J was trimmed by 6 bases and V by 3 bases; bases with no gene match: 11. The CDR3 region has the DNA TGTGCCAGCTCACCGGCAACAGGGGTGACTGGCAATGAGCAGTTCTTC. It translates to CASSPATGVTGNEQFF. Looking up the rest from reference TRBV18 and TRBJ2-1 gives the full variable domain: NAGVMQNPRHLVRRRGQEARLRCSPMKGHSHVYWYRQLPEEGLKFMVYLQKENIIDESGMPKERFSAEFPKEGPSILRIQQVVRGDSAAYFCASSPATGVTGNEQFFGPGTRLTVL.

The rearrangement joins TRBV2 to TRBJ1-1, with 7 bases aligning to TRBD1. V lost 7 bases to trimming and J lost 11 bases; unmatched junction nucleotides: 16. The germline V gene encodes CDR1 SNHLY and CDR2 FYNNEI. This CDR3 has 14 residues. CDR3 nucleotides: TGTGCCAGCACCTCCCAGGGGGGCGCTCTCGAGGCTTTCTTT. Amino acids: CASTSQGGALEAFF.

The rearrangement links TRBV4-1 to TRBJ2-5, with D maybe TRBD2 (6 bases). This CDR3 spans 15 amino acids. Germline CDR1 is MGHRA and CDR2 is YSYEKL. Trimming took off 1 base at V and 5 bases at J, with 14 bases between the two ends. CDR3 amino acids: CASSQVEGPEETQYF. The CDR3 coding sequence is TGCGCCAGCAGCCAAGTGGAGGGACCTGAGGAGACCCAGTACTTC.

In its sample, this clone was seen a few times. The rearrangement links TRBV2 to TRBJ2-7; TRBD1 matches 7 bases. This CDR3 has 13 residues. The V gene's germline CDR1 is SNHLY and CDR2 FYNNEI. Trimming took 10 bases from V and 1 from J; bases not matched to a gene: 7. The CDR3 is CATRDRSSYEQYF. For the CDR3, the DNA is TGTGCCACCCGGGACAGAAGTTCCTACGAGCAGTACTTC.

This chain joins TRBV30 and TRBJ2-7; D perhaps matches TRBD1 (7 bases). The V gene's germline CDR1 is GTSNPN and CDR2 SVGIG (reference sequence). Between the trimmed V and J ends, which lost 6 bases and 2 bases, there was a span of 14 bases. The CDR3 loop spans 13 amino acids. CDR3 DNA: TGTGCCTGCAGGGGGGACACCACCTACGAGCAGTACTTC. Residues: CACRGDTTYEQYF.

CDR3 sequence: CASSLGSRAQRYSPLHF. CDR3 nucleotide sequence: TGTGCCAGCAGCTTAGGGAGCCGAGCCCAGAGGTATTCACCCCTCCACTTT. The genes are TRBV7-9 and TRBJ1-6; D gene unclear. Germline V CDR1 and CDR2: SEHNR, FQNEAQ (reference sequence). Trimming pared 1 base from V and 8 bases from J, leaving 18 bases between. The CDR3 loop spans 17 amino acids.

The gene calls are TRBV11-2 and TRBJ2-1; TRBD2 agrees at 11 bases. The CDR3 runs to 15 residues. Germline CDR1 is SGHAT and CDR2 is FQNNGV. After removal of 3 bases from V and 8 bases from J, the junction contained 6 bases not matched to a gene. CDR3 sequence: CASSFIAGGRDEQFF. The CDR3, as DNA: TGTGCCAGCAGCTTCATAGCGGGAGGGCGGGATGAGCAGTTCTTC.

This clone has just one count. J is TRBJ1-3 and V is TRBV5-6; no clear D. The ends were cut back, 1 base at V and 4 bases at J, with 6 bases in the middle. Germline V gene data show CDR1 as SGHDT and CDR2 as YYEEEE. This CDR3 spans 13 amino acids. CDR3 loop: CASSLFVGNTIYF. CDR3 sequence (DNA): TGTGCCAGCAGCTTGTTCGTCGGAAACACCATATATTTT.

The chain is built from TRBV10-3 and TRBJ1-1; weak D call: TRBD1 (5 bases). Trimming shortened V by 10 bases and J by 4 bases, and 10 bases separated the two germline ends. Germline V gene lookup returns CDR1 ENHRY and CDR2 SYGVKD. The CDR3 spans 11 residues. This chain's CDR3 is CATGGVTEAFF. CDR3 in DNA: TGTGCCACCGGAGGGGTCACTGAAGCTTTCTTT.

This sequence joins TRBV18 and TRBJ1-5; tentative D call: TRBD1 (5 bases). Germline V lookup: CDR1 KGHSH, CDR2 LQKENI. V lost 2 bases to trimming and J lost 1 base, with 21 bases between them. The CDR3 runs to 19 residues. The CDR3 DNA is TGTGCCAGCTCACCAGGTTATTTGTCCGGCAGGGCCAGCAATCAGCCCCAGCATTTT. This translates into CASSPGYLSGRASNQPQHF.

Only a few counts were recorded for this clone. The V and J genes are TRBV19 and TRBJ2-7; D is unresolved. Germline V gene lookup returns CDR1 LNHDA and CDR2 SQIVND (reference sequence). Trimming cost V 8 bases and J 3 bases, with 8 bases left between them. This CDR3 contains 11 residues. CDR3 protein: CASGARYEQYF. CDR3 coding DNA: TGTGCCAGTGGAGCCCGCTACGAGCAGTACTTC.

The chain joins TRBV3-1 (or the pseudogene TRBV3-2) to TRBJ1-3; D might be TRBD1 (5 bases). CDR3 length: 15 amino acids. The germline V gene has CDR1 LGHDT and CDR2 YNNKEL (reference sequence). Trimming took 4 bases from V and 0 from J, leaving 10 bases between them. The DNA of the CDR3 is TGTGCCAGCAGCCCTGGCGGGGGCTCTGGAAACACCATATATTTT. Protein product: CASSPGGGSGNTIYF.

This chain connects TRBV28 to TRBJ2-1; D is undetermined. Trimming took 7 bases from V and 5 from J, leaving 15 bases between them. CDR1 is MDHEN and CDR2 is SYDVKM in the germline V gene. The CDR3 runs to 14 residues. The CDR3 nucleotides read TGTGCCAGCACCCCAAGCCCCCAGGACAATGAGCAGTTCTTC. Translating gives CASTPSPQDNEQFF. Together with reference TRBV28 and TRBJ2-1, the CDR3 gives the full variable domain: DVKVTQSSRYLVKRTGEKVFLECVQDMDHENMFWYRQDPGLGLRLIYFSYDVKMKEKGDIPEGYSVSREKKERFSLILESASTNQTSMYLCASTPSPQDNEQFFGPGTRLTVL.

V usage is TRBV2 and J usage is TRBJ1-4; TRBD1 matches at 9 bases. CDR1 and CDR2 from the germline V gene are SNHLY and FYNNEI. CDR3 length: 15 amino acids. J gave up 4 bases and V 8 bases, and 8 bases lay outside the gene matches. For the CDR3, the DNA is TGTGCCAGCGGCTCACCGGGACAGGGTAATGAAAAACTGTTTTTT. This encodes CASGSPGQGNEKLFF.

This rearrangement joins TRBV4-1 to TRBJ2-1, with 10 bases that match TRBD1. J lost 9 bases, V lost 4 bases, and 9 bases had no gene match. The CDR3 contains 15 residues. CDR1 is MGHRA and CDR2 is YSYEKL in the germline V gene. CDR3 protein: CASSPRDRGLSEQFF. The CDR3 coding sequence is TGCGCCAGCAGCCCCCGGGACAGGGGCTTGAGTGAGCAGTTCTTC.

The V gene is TRBV7-9, the J gene TRBJ1-2; no definite D call. Trimming left V 1 base short and J 3 bases short, with 6 bases between. The CDR3 contains 13 residues. Germline CDR1 reads SEHNR; CDR2 reads FQNEAQ (reference sequence). Here the CDR3 reads CASSLGGDYGYTF. In DNA form, the CDR3 reads TGTGCCAGCAGCTTAGGGGGAGACTATGGCTACACCTTC.

The gene calls are TRBV11-2 and TRBJ1-2; D may be TRBD1 (6 bases). Germline V gene lookup returns CDR1 SGHAT and CDR2 FQNNGV. Trimming took 1 base from V and 2 from J, leaving 11 bases between them. The CDR3 loop spans 15 amino acids. DNA for the CDR3: TGTGCCAGCAGCTTAGTTCAGGGGAAGAACTATGGCTACACCTTC. Residues: CASSLVQGKNYGYTF.

The chain links TRBV28 to TRBJ1-1, with TRBD1 identical over 8 bases. CDR1 is MDHEN, CDR2 SYDVKM, per germline. The ends lost 3 bases at V and 1 base at J; junction bases unmatched: 7. The CDR3 sequence is 16 residues long. The CDR3 nucleotides read TGTGCCAGCAGTTTCCGCCCCGGACAGGGGAACACTGAAGCTTTCTTT. Protein: CASSFRPGQGNTEAFF. Complete variable domain (other parts from reference TRBV28 and TRBJ1-1): DVKVTQSSRYLVKRTGEKVFLECVQDMDHENMFWYRQDPGLGLRLIYFSYDVKMKEKGDIPEGYSVSREKKERFSLILESASTNQTSMYLCASSFRPGQGNTEAFFGQGTRLTVV.

This chain joins TRBV19 and TRBJ1-1; no reliable D call. The CDR3 spans 15 residues. V was pared by 4 bases and J by 1 base, with 13 bases between. Germline CDR1 is LNHDA and CDR2 is SQIVND (reference sequence). The CDR3 region is CASSTGPTSNTEAFF. In DNA form, the CDR3 reads TGTGCCAGTAGTACTGGCCCCACCTCGAACACTGAAGCTTTCTTT.

The V gene is TRBV27, the J gene TRBJ1-2; D is perhaps TRBD1 (5 bases). V was shortened by 2 bases and J by 0 bases, with 19 bases between the two germline ends. Germline-derived CDR1 and CDR2 are MNHEY and SMNVEV (reference sequence). This CDR3 spans 18 amino acids. CDR3 nucleotides: TGTGCCAGCAGTTTAGTCGCCTCGATAACAGGCCCTAACTATGGCTACACCTTC. This sequence encodes CASSLVASITGPNYGYTF.

CDR3 bases: TGTGCCAGCAGTTTTCGGGGTGGGCCGGTTAATGAAAAACTGTTTTTT. Its protein product is CASSFRGGPVNEKLFF. The rearrangement joins TRBV28 to TRBJ1-4; unclear D gene. Germline V lookup: CDR1 MDHEN, CDR2 SYDVKM. CDR3 length: 16 residues. With 3 bases removed from V and 4 bases from J, the gap between germline ends came to 15 bases. Drawing the rest from reference TRBV28 and TRBJ1-4, the complete variable domain is DVKVTQSSRYLVKRTGEKVFLECVQDMDHENMFWYRQDPGLGLRLIYFSYDVKMKEKGDIPEGYSVSREKKERFSLILESASTNQTSMYLCASSFRGGPVNEKLFFGSGTQLSVL.

The chain is built from TRBV18 and TRBJ2-7; TRBD2 matches 7 bases. Losses at the gene ends were 0 bases for V and 2 bases for J; bases not matched to a gene: 7. The CDR3 extends over 16 amino acids. Germline V gene lookup returns CDR1 KGHSH and CDR2 LQKENI. The CDR3 loop is CASSPPGGRLPYEQYF. The CDR3 coding sequence is TGTGCCAGCTCACCACCCGGCGGGAGACTTCCCTACGAGCAGTACTTC. The variable domain in full, completed from reference TRBV18 and TRBJ2-7, reads NAGVMQNPRHLVRRRGQEARLRCSPMKGHSHVYWYRQLPEEGLKFMVYLQKENIIDESGMPKERFSAEFPKEGPSILRIQQVVRGDSAAYFCASSPPGGRLPYEQYFGPGTRLTVT.

This clone was counted a single time. The rearrangement uses TRBV5-1 and TRBJ2-1; maybe TRBD2 (7 bases). This CDR3 is built from 14 residues. Germline assignment: CDR1 SGHRS and CDR2 YFSETQ. Trimming shortened V by 4 bases and J by 8 bases, and 16 bases separated the two germline ends. This CDR3 reads CASSPLREGDEQFF. Here the CDR3 DNA reads TGCGCCAGCAGCCCCCTGAGGGAGGGGGATGAGCAGTTCTTC.

This chain connects TRBV5-1 to TRBJ2-7; maybe TRBD2 (7 bases). The CDR3 consists of 15 residues. V shed 4 bases and J shed 4 bases, with 18 bases lying between them. The germline V gene encodes CDR1 SGHRS and CDR2 YFSETQ. CDR3 DNA sequence: TGCGCCAGCAGCCCGACCGGGGGGCCCGAGTACGAGCAGTACTTC. As protein: CASSPTGGPEYEQYF.

The chain recombines TRBV9 with TRBJ1-3; 10 nucleotides align to TRBD1. Germline V lookup: CDR1 SGDLS, CDR2 YYNGEE. The junction had 6 bases not matched to a gene; V was cut back by 4 bases and J by 8 bases. CDR3 length: 14 residues. CDR3 in DNA: TGTGCCAGCAGCCCCAGGGACAGGGGTGACACCATATATTTT. Amino acid sequence: CASSPRDRGDTIYF.